The 24 T cell receptor beta chains listed next were all sequenced from one sample in a study of cytomegalovirus exposure and HLA in healthy donors. Amplification used 60 Vbeta primers and 13 Jbeta primers. Profiled with immunoSEQ multiplex PCR; TCRdb holds only in-frame clones, not every one. This sample has 90,000 to 140,000 clones; approximately 79% occur once, and the top ten carry approximately 6.9%. The sequencing sample was made of PBMCs. These receptors all stem from a man under 40 in good health and CMV-seropositive.

The V call is TRBV6-1, the J call TRBJ1-5, with D tentatively TRBD1 (5 bases). Per the germline V gene, CDR1 is MNHNS and CDR2 is SASEGT. V lost 6 bases and J 6 bases, leaving 12 bases between the germline ends. The CDR3 extends over 13 amino acids. The CDR3 here is CASRRDSGQPQHF. Written as DNA, the CDR3 is TGTGCCAGCAGACGCGACAGTGGTCAGCCCCAGCATTTT.

The chain combines TRBV10-3 with TRBJ1-5, with D possibly TRBD1 on 5 matching bases. V was cut by 4 bases and J by 2 bases, with 12 bases left in between. Looked up from germline, CDR1 is ENHRY and CDR2 is SYGVKD. The CDR3 is 15 amino acids. The CDR3 spells CAISGREGGNQPQHF. As DNA, the CDR3 is TGTGCCATCAGTGGCAGGGAGGGTGGCAATCAGCCCCAGCATTTT.

V gene TRBV5-1 combines with J gene TRBJ1-5; weak D call: TRBD1 (5 bases). Trimming stripped 0 bases from V and 7 bases from J, with 14 bases between. The CDR3 covers 15 residues. From germline, CDR1 is SGHRS and CDR2 YFSETQ. The CDR3 DNA follows: TGCGCCAGCAGCTTGGAGGGGCTGCCGTCCCAGCCCCAGCATTTT. This gives the protein CASSLEGLPSQPQHF. The variable domain in full, completed from reference TRBV5-1 and TRBJ1-5, reads KAGVTQTPRYLIKTRGQQVTLSCSPISGHRSVSWYQQTPGQGLQFLFEYFSETQRNKGNFPGRFSGRQFSNSRSEMNVSTLELGDSALYLCASSLEGLPSQPQHFGDGTRLSIL.

The V call is TRBV7-8, the J call TRBJ2-3; D is possibly TRBD2 (6 bases). This CDR3 spans 18 amino acids. The V end was cut by 5 bases, the J end by 1 base, with 22 bases between. Per the germline V gene, CDR1 is SGHVS and CDR2 is FQNEAQ. The CDR3 is CASSPRDFYRSGTDTQYF. The CDR3 DNA reads TGTGCCAGCAGCCCCCGGGACTTCTACCGCTCGGGCACAGATACGCAGTATTTT.

The chain couples TRBV7-2 to TRBJ1-5; TRBD1 matches 9 bases. This CDR3 comprises 16 residues. CDR1 SGHTA and CDR2 FQGNSA come from the germline V gene. J lost 6 bases, V lost 3 bases, and 9 bases had no gene match. CDR3 in DNA: TGTGCCAGCAGCTTCGGGGACAGGGTGGGAGGTCAGCCCCAGCATTTT. Translation: CASSFGDRVGGQPQHF.

The CDR3 DNA sequence: TGTGCCAGCATTCCTCAAGGACAGGGTCTTTGGGAGCAGTACTTC. It yields the protein CASIPQGQGLWEQYF. V is TRBV28 and J is TRBJ2-7, with 8 bases aligning to TRBD1. The germline CDR1 and CDR2 sequences are MDHEN and SYDVKM. V shed 7 bases and J 7 bases; nucleotides not matched to a gene: 15. The length of the CDR3 is 15 residues.

The genes are TRBV30 and TRBJ2-5; 14 bases match TRBD2. There are 15 residues in the CDR3. Per germline, CDR1 GTSNPN and CDR2 SVGIG (reference sequence). V lost 2 bases and J lost 9; bases outside the gene matches: 8. The CDR3 DNA follows: TGTGCCTGGAGTTCGGGACTAGCGGGGGTGGTGGCCCAGTACTTC. This codes for CAWSSGLAGVVAQYF. The variable domain in full, with the rest retrieved from reference TRBV30 and TRBJ2-5, is SQTIHQWPATLVQPVGSPLSLECTVEGTSNPNLYWYRQAAGRGLQLLFYSVGIGQISSEVPQNLSASRPQDRQFILSSKKLLLSDSGFYLCAWSSGLAGVVAQYFGPGTRLLVL.

The DNA of the CDR3 is TGTGCCAGCTCCCTCGGGACAGGGTCGAGACCCCTCCACTTT. Protein: CASSLGTGSRPLHF. The chain combines TRBV18 with TRBJ1-6; 9 bases fit TRBD1. The CDR3 spans 14 residues. Per germline, CDR1 KGHSH and CDR2 LQKENI. Trimming took 6 bases from V and 12 from J; bases not matched to a gene: 9.

This clone was picked up many times. The chain is built from TRBV5-4 and TRBJ2-1; 7 bases line up with TRBD1. Germline V gene sequence: CDR1 SGHNT, CDR2 YYREEE (reference sequence). The V gene end was trimmed by 5 bases and the J gene end by 7 bases; junction bases not matched to a gene: 12. The CDR3 contains 15 residues. Here the CDR3 reads CASSQPGQLINEQFF. As DNA, the CDR3 is TGTGCCAGCAGTCAACCGGGACAGTTAATTAATGAGCAGTTCTTC. Looking up the rest from reference TRBV5-4 and TRBJ2-1 gives the full variable domain: ETGVTQSPTHLIKTRGQQVTLRCSSQSGHNTVSWYQQALGQGPQFIFQYYREEENGRGNFPPRFSGLQFPNYSSELNVNALELDDSALYLCASSQPGQLINEQFFGPGTRLTVL.

The rearrangement links TRBV28 to TRBJ2-5; 10 bases align to TRBD1. The J call is doubtful: the DNA matches TRBJ2-7 better. The CDR3 is made up of 15 amino acids. CDR1 and CDR2 (germline): MDHEN, SYDVKM. The CDR3 DNA reads TGTGCCAGCAGCTCCGGGACAGGGGAATCCTACGAGCAGTACTTC. This encodes CASSSGTGESYEQYF.

V is TRBV10-2 and J is TRBJ2-1; 12 bases fit TRBD2. Per germline, CDR1 WSHSY and CDR2 SAAADI. The CDR3 covers 16 residues. V was clipped by 6 bases and J by 7 bases; unmatched bases: 10. In DNA, the CDR3 is TGCGCCAGCAGAGCTAGCGGGGGGGCGTCCGGAAATGAGCAGTTCTTC. Encoded protein: CASRASGGASGNEQFF.

This clone showed up just a few times. This chain connects TRBV11-3 to TRBJ2-7; 10 bases are shared with TRBD1. The CDR3 has 14 residues. Germline CDR1 SGHNT, CDR2 YENEEA. V lost 5 bases and J lost 6; bases outside the gene matches: 7. CDR3 sequence (DNA): TGTGCCAGCAGCGGGGACAGGGGACAGGTCGAGCAGTACTTC. Its protein is CASSGDRGQVEQYF.

The CDR3 is CAWGDRFNTEAFF. In DNA form, the CDR3 reads TGTGCCTGGGGTGACAGGTTCAACACTGAAGCTTTCTTT. The chain combines TRBV30 with TRBJ1-1; a weak D match, TRBD1 (6 bases). The CDR3 contains 13 residues. V lost 5 bases, J lost 2 bases, and 12 bases lay in between. The V gene's germline CDR1 is GTSNPN and CDR2 SVGIG (reference sequence).

V and J are TRBV6-1 and TRBJ1-2; D is perhaps TRBD1 (6 bases). V dropped 4 bases and J dropped 4 bases, with 13 bases sitting between them. This CDR3 contains 14 residues. The V gene's germline CDR1 is MNHNS and CDR2 SASEGT. The CDR3 reads CASSVRTAVYGYTF. CDR3 in DNA: TGTGCCAGCAGTGTCAGGACAGCAGTCTATGGCTACACCTTC.

The rearrangement uses TRBV10-2 and TRBJ2-3; the D gene is possibly TRBD2 (6 bases). Trimming pared 7 bases from V and 4 bases from J, leaving 21 bases between. Germline CDR1 is WSHSY and CDR2 is SAAADI. This CDR3 comprises 16 residues. The CDR3 sequence: CASMPPGLNRPDTQYF. The CDR3 nucleotides are TGCGCCAGCATGCCGCCGGGACTCAATCGCCCAGATACGCAGTATTTT.

The chain joins TRBV6-5 to TRBJ1-3; perhaps TRBD1 as D (6 bases). Germline CDR1 is MNHEY and CDR2 is SVGAGI. CDR3 length: 14 amino acids. The germline V and J ends were trimmed by 6 bases and 2 bases, with 11 bases remaining between them. The chain's CDR3 is CASSRQGTGNTIYF. As DNA, the CDR3 is TGTGCCAGCAGCCGCCAGGGGACTGGAAACACCATATATTTT.

This rearrangement joins TRBV29-1 to TRBJ2-1; 10 bases are a match to TRBD1. Germline CDR1 reads SQVTM; CDR2 reads ANQGSEA. V lost 5 bases and J lost 8; bases outside the gene matches: 6. CDR3 length: 13 residues. CDR3: CSVRQGAFYEQFF. The CDR3 DNA is TGCAGCGTTCGACAGGGGGCGTTCTATGAGCAGTTCTTC.

The chain combines TRBV7-3 with TRBJ2-2, with TRBD1 matching 8 bases. Germline-derived CDR1 and CDR2 are SGHTA and FQGTGA. This CDR3 comprises 16 residues. With V trimmed by 1 base and J by 4 bases, 5 bases remained unmatched. CDR3 in amino acids: CASSLNPDRGTGELFF. The CDR3 DNA reads TGTGCCAGCAGCTTAAATCCTGACAGGGGCACCGGGGAGCTGTTTTTT. The whole variable domain, remainder taken from reference TRBV7-3 and TRBJ2-2, is GAGVSQTPSNKVTEKGKYVELRCDPISGHTALYWYRQSLGQGPEFLIYFQGTGAADDSGLPNDRFFAVRPEGSVSTLKIQRTERGDSAVYLCASSLNPDRGTGELFFGEGSRLTVL.

There are a few counts of this clone. The chain recombines TRBV5-1 with TRBJ2-5; 12 bases are a match to TRBD2. The CDR3 spans 18 residues. The V gene's germline CDR1 is SGHRS and CDR2 YFSETQ. V lost 2 bases, J lost 5 bases, and 13 bases stayed unmatched. The CDR3 DNA is TGCGCCAGCAGCTTTGAGACTAGCGGGGGCCGGGGGCAGGAGACCCAGTACTTC. Translating it yields CASSFETSGGRGQETQYF.

The gene calls are TRBV5-1 and TRBJ2-7, with 7 nucleotides matching TRBD1. V was clipped by 0 bases and J by 4 bases; unmatched bases: 7. Per the germline V gene, CDR1 is SGHRS and CDR2 is YFSETQ. The CDR3 extends over 15 amino acids. CDR3 amino acids: CASSLETTGIYEQYF. CDR3 nucleotides: TGCGCCAGCAGCTTGGAAACGACAGGGATTTACGAGCAGTACTTC.

This chain links TRBV6-5 with TRBJ2-7, with 8 bases fitting TRBD1. There are 14 residues in the CDR3. Germline V gene lookup returns CDR1 MNHEY and CDR2 SVGAGI. The V segment lost 8 bases and the J segment 0 bases; nucleotides outside the gene matches: 6. The CDR3 DNA reads TGTGCCAGCGCCCGGGACAGGAGCTCCTACGAGCAGTACTTC. It translates to CASARDRSSYEQYF.

V and J are TRBV5-1 and TRBJ2-5; 8 bases fit TRBD1. After removal of 2 bases from V and 6 bases from J, the junction contained 6 bases not matched to a gene. The CDR3 has 14 amino acids. Germline assignment: CDR1 SGHRS and CDR2 YFSETQ. In nucleotides, the CDR3 is TGCGCCAGCAGCTTAGCCAGGGGGCAACAGACCCAGTACTTC. Translated: CASSLARGQQTQYF. Looking up the rest from reference TRBV5-1 and TRBJ2-5 gives the full variable domain: KAGVTQTPRYLIKTRGQQVTLSCSPISGHRSVSWYQQTPGQGLQFLFEYFSETQRNKGNFPGRFSGRQFSNSRSEMNVSTLELGDSALYLCASSLARGQQTQYFGPGTRLLVL.

CDR3 loop: CASSLWTASPLHF. CDR3 DNA: TGTGCCAGCAGCTTGTGGACAGCCTCACCCCTCCACTTT. V is TRBV5-4 and J is TRBJ1-6, with a weak D call TRBD1 (6 bases). Looked up from germline, CDR1 is SGHNT and CDR2 is YYREEE (reference sequence). Trimming removed 1 base from V and 10 bases from J, with 9 bases in between. The CDR3 is 13 residues long. Filled out from reference TRBV5-4 and TRBJ1-6, the complete variable domain reads ETGVTQSPTHLIKTRGQQVTLRCSSQSGHNTVSWYQQALGQGPQFIFQYYREEENGRGNFPPRFSGLQFPNYSSELNVNALELDDSALYLCASSLWTASPLHFGNGTRLTVT.

The V call is TRBV29-1, the J call TRBJ1-4; D not certain. Germline V gene data show CDR1 as SQVTM and CDR2 as ANQGSEA. There are 12 residues in the CDR3. Trimming removed 3 bases at V and 8 bases at J, with 10 bases between. The CDR3 sequence: CSVEVVREKLFF. The CDR3 bases are TGCAGCGTTGAGGTCGTCAGGGAAAAACTGTTTTTT. The full variable domain, rest sourced from reference TRBV29-1 and TRBJ1-4, is SAVISQKPSRDICQRGTSLTIQCQVDSQVTMMFWYRQQPGQSLTLIATANQGSEATYESGFVIDKFPISRPNLTFSTLTVSNMSPEDSSIYLCSVEVVREKLFFGSGTQLSVL.